This T cell receptor beta chain was observed in a study of naive and memory T cell subsets. General study findings and limits: Possibly reflecting memory cells re-expressing CD45RA, a few larger clonotypes occurred in naive repertoires, especially CD8.

This clonotype appeared a few times. Its target is unknown. Germline V gives CDR1 SGDLS, CDR2 YYNGEE. The CDR3 length is 14 residues. Deletions cut 4 bases from V and 7 bases from J, with 15 bases between. An equimolar mix of two oligonucleotides served as the beta constant-region primer for TRBC1 and TRBC2. Four rounds of PCR amplified the ligated cDNA using nested alpha and beta constant-region primers plus SP2. TCRdb re-derived calls from the UMI-ligation and nested PCR reads in MiXCR, one entry per CDR3 protein. The sample shows 85,000 to 130,000 distinct CDR3 sequences, 14% of them seen only once.

The chain has TRBV9 and TRBJ2-4, with D tentatively TRBD1 (6 bases). Material: naive CD8+ T cells from blood. The sequence was obtained from a human donor in good health. The CDR3 sequence is CASSLEDRVNIQYF. In nucleotides, the CDR3 is TGTGCCAGCAGCCTAGAGGACAGAGTTAACATTCAGTACTTC.